Described below is a single T cell receptor beta chain sequence and its context. Its recognized antigen is unknown. Base qualities are not provided; no much larger clone lies one nucleotide away. The data derive from a study of blood T cell repertoires in COVID-19 (dated by TCRdb to 2020 to 2021). Broadly, across the study: Samples from collaborators originated in the United States, Italy and Spain and spanned both the acute and convalescent phases of COVID-19. The sample metadata nearly always contained a de-identified subject ID, COVID-19 status, age in years and sex. Where available, HLA class I and class II types were obtained from metadata supplied by the sample provider rather than from assay-based typing. Deeply sampled blood TCRbeta repertoires from subjects exposed to, actively infected with, or recovered from COVID-19 were included in the dataset. Samples came from the ongoing ImmuneRACE study (first 160 participants) plus 1,254 subjects from 6 global collaborators. The prospective study material was composed of cDNA or gDNA derived from T cells, B-cell-depleted T cells, or PBMCs. The repertoires were released in a freely available public database intended as a resource for research on the immune response to SARS-CoV-2. Overall results and qualifications from the work: The amount of clinical and demographic metadata varied by source and participant and was provided uncurated.

Per the germline V gene, KGHSY is the CDR1 and FQNENV is the CDR2. Relative to germline, V is missing 2 bases and J is missing 4 bases, with 10 bases of the junction outside any gene match. CDR3 length: 17 amino acids, cysteine to phenylalanine. Of all the DNA, just the CDR3 is kept, 51 bases in frame from base 1. In the prospective study, participants were about 18 to 95 years old, resided in 20 to 30 geographic areas of the United States, and were enrolled through a virtual design. In the prospective study, participants were assigned to cohorts based on the clinical history participants reported in a screening survey and a study questionnaire. ImmuneRACE Cohort 3 recovered participants were defined by two consecutive negative NP/OP PCR tests, healthcare professional clearance, or symptom resolution. Each participant in the prospective study had whole blood, serum and a nasopharyngeal or oropharyngeal swab collected by mobile phlebotomists. Participants in the prospective study had the option to provide additional blood draws and questionnaires over a 2-month period. Before DNA extraction, prospective study blood samples were shipped either frozen or at room temperature.

The immunoSEQ Assay, a bias-controlled multiplex PCR, was used to amplify TCRbeta CDR3 regions from genomic DNA. Turning to the authors' computational methods: The number of nucleated cells in each sample was estimated from the amplification of reference gene primers within the assay. To quantify the absolute abundance of each unique TCRbeta CDR3 rearrangement, sequence reads were collapsed and filtered. Productive Simpson clonality was computed per sample as the square root of Simpson's diversity index over productive rearrangements. TCRdb stores this immuneACCESS table with in-frame sequences only. Part of the clones is absent; in the studies checked, under half of the shortfall reflects unresolved V genes, and no reason is known for the rest. The V and J calls and clone size are taken from that table; D and trimming were inferred from the DNA. The sample contains about 180,000 clones, more than 65% of them found a single time. About a sixth of the sample rests with the top ten.

The sequencing sample was made of PBMCs or T cells enriched from blood (not recorded which). The sequence derives from a man in his fifties or sixties who had recovered from COVID-19. The chain joins TRBV16 to TRBJ1-5; the central 8 bases match TRBD1. The CDR3 protein sequence reads: CASSQGSWDRKNQPQHF. The bases are TGTGCCAGCAGCCAAGGTAGTTGGGACAGGAAAAATCAGCCCCAGCATTTT.